These 19 T cell receptor beta chains share one sample of origin, sequenced in a study of T-cell reconstitution after alpha-beta-depleted transplantation in children. Unique molecular identifiers were incorporated into the prepared TCRbeta library. In TCRdb, the PCR reads were re-called with MiXCR into one record per CDR3 protein. The profile shows around 500,000 distinct CDR3 sequences, 9.5% to 15% of them singletons. The sequenced sample was PBMCs from the stem cell graft donor, obtained from the stem cell graft. The receptors here all came from a human donor who donated a stem cell graft to a child with combined immunodeficiency.

The rearrangement joins TRBV6-1 to TRBJ2-7, with D uncertain. The germline V gene encodes CDR1 MNHNS and CDR2 SASEGT. Trimming removed 0 bases from V and 3 bases from J, with 12 bases in between. The CDR3 runs to 15 residues. CDR3 sequence: CASSEAPTEYYEQYF. DNA for the CDR3: TGTGCCAGCAGTGAAGCCCCTACTGAGTACTACGAGCAGTACTTC.

This clonotype showed up many times. The CDR3 DNA follows: TGTGCCAGCAGCTTACAACTAGTTCCTACATACGAGCAGTACTTC. Translating it yields CASSLQLVPTYEQYF. The chain carries TRBV11-2 and TRBJ2-7; D perhaps matches TRBD2 (5 bases). Germline values: CDR1 SGHAT, CDR2 FQNNGV. The length of the CDR3 is 15 residues. V lost 2 bases, J lost 4 bases, and 15 bases lay in between.

This clonotype was counted between two and nine times. The genes are TRBV4-3 and TRBJ2-7; TRBD2 matches at 9 bases. CDR3 length: 15 residues. Germline V lookup: CDR1 LGHNA, CDR2 YSLEER. The V segment lost 4 bases and the J segment 3 bases; nucleotides outside the gene matches: 7. DNA for the CDR3: TGCGCCAGCAGCCCGTCGACTAGCGGATACTACGAGCAGTACTTC. It yields the protein CASSPSTSGYYEQYF.

This clonotype appeared many times. The genes are TRBV9 and TRBJ2-7; 7 nucleotides align to TRBD2. This CDR3 contains 14 residues. Germline CDR1 and CDR2: SGDLS and YYNGEE. Trimming removed 0 bases from V and 5 bases from J; junction bases left unmatched: 5. The CDR3 DNA sequence: TGTGCCAGCAGCGTAGTGTCGGGAGGCGACGAGCAGTACTTC. This encodes CASSVVSGGDEQYF.

This clonotype was seen at least ten times. The chain carries TRBV6-2 or TRBV6-3 and TRBJ2-7; 13 bases map to TRBD2. J gave up 7 bases and V 6 bases, and 9 bases lay outside the gene matches. Germline V gives CDR1 MNHEY, CDR2 SVGEGT. This CDR3 contains 15 residues. CDR3 DNA: TGTGCCAGCAGGGGACTAGCGGGACGCGTTTCGGAGCAGTACTTC. This codes for CASRGLAGRVSEQYF.

The chain is built from TRBV7-2 and TRBJ2-3, with D tentatively TRBD1 (6 bases). The CDR3 is 15 amino acids. Deletions cut 1 base from V and 4 bases from J, with 12 bases between. Germline V lookup: CDR1 SGHTA, CDR2 FQGNSA. The CDR3 reads CASSLVQGQADTQYF. In DNA, the CDR3 is TGTGCCAGCAGCTTAGTCCAGGGGCAAGCAGATACGCAGTATTTT. Combining the CDR3 with reference TRBV7-2 and TRBJ2-3 gives the whole variable domain GAGVSQSPSNKVTEKGKDVELRCDPISGHTALYWYRQSLGQGLEFLIYFQGNSAPDKSGLPSDRFSAERTGGSVSTLTIQRTQQEDSAVYLCASSLVQGQADTQYFGPGTRLTVL.

This clonotype was observed many times. The chain links TRBV20-1 to TRBJ2-5; 7 bases are a match to TRBD1. V gave up 0 bases and J gave up 0 bases; unmatched junction bases: 10. CDR3 length equals 17 residues. Germline-derived CDR1 and CDR2 are DFQATT and SNEGSKA (reference sequence). Here the CDR3 reads CSARDLTDRLYQETQYF. CDR3 DNA sequence: TGCAGTGCTAGAGATCTTACGGACAGGCTGTACCAAGAGACCCAGTACTTC.

This chain uses TRBV5-6 with TRBJ2-7; perhaps D is TRBD1 or TRBD2 (6 bases each). V dropped 6 bases and J dropped 2 bases, with 15 bases sitting between them. CDR3 size: 14 residues. Germline values: CDR1 SGHDT, CDR2 YYEEEE. CDR3 DNA: TGTGCCAGCACCAAACTGAGGGGGGCCTACGAGCAGTACTTC. Amino acid sequence: CASTKLRGAYEQYF.

This clonotype has ten or more counts. J is TRBJ2-7 and V is TRBV6-2 or TRBV6-3; 7 positions agree with TRBD2. V dropped 5 bases and J dropped 2; count of bases not matched to a gene: 12. CDR1 is MNHEY and CDR2 is SVGEGT in the germline V gene. This CDR3 region has 16 residues. CDR3 sequence reads: CASSLGAASGTYEQYF. The CDR3 bases are TGTGCCAGCAGTCTAGGGGCTGCTAGCGGAACCTACGAGCAGTACTTC.

This sequence joins TRBV14 and TRBJ1-1, with TRBD1 identical over 10 bases. Germline-derived CDR1 and CDR2 are SGHDN and FVKESK. V gave up 2 bases and J gave up 6 bases; unmatched junction bases: 3. The CDR3 covers 14 residues. CDR3 in DNA: TGTGCCAGCAGCCAATTTGGGACAGGGGCTGAAGCTTTCTTT. As protein: CASSQFGTGAEAFF.

The chain is built from TRBV5-1 and TRBJ2-1; 7 bases agree with TRBD1. Losses at the gene ends were 5 bases for V and 0 bases for J; bases not matched to a gene: 5. This CDR3 spans 15 amino acids. The germline CDR1 and CDR2 sequences are SGHRS and YFSETQ. For the CDR3, the DNA is TGCGCCAGCAGAGGGACAGCTAGCTCCTACAATGAGCAGTTCTTC. Protein: CASRGTASSYNEQFF.

In this sample, this clonotype turned up many times. The chain has TRBV9 and TRBJ2-7, with 10 nucleotides matching TRBD1. This CDR3 contains 14 residues. Losses at the gene ends were 3 bases for V and 3 bases for J; bases not matched to a gene: 3. Per germline, CDR1 SGDLS and CDR2 YYNGEE. CDR3 in DNA: TGTGCCAGCAGCGCTGGACAGGGGGACTACGAGCAGTACTTC. Translation: CASSAGQGDYEQYF.

This clonotype has a count of ten or more. The rearrangement uses TRBV7-2 and TRBJ2-7; D is possibly TRBD1 (6 bases). CDR1 and CDR2 (germline): SGHTA, FQGNSA. The ends were cut back, 6 bases at V and 4 bases at J, with 13 bases in the middle. The CDR3 contains 13 residues. This chain's CDR3 is CASRPTGSYEQYF. In DNA, the CDR3 is TGTGCCAGCAGGCCTACAGGGTCATACGAGCAGTACTTC.

V usage is TRBV5-1 and J usage is TRBJ2-3; 8 nucleotides agree with TRBD1. With 1 base clipped from V and 2 bases from J, the junction kept 3 bases outside the gene matches. The germline CDR1 and CDR2 sequences are SGHRS and YFSETQ. The CDR3 has 15 amino acids. DNA for the CDR3: TGCGCCAGCAGCTTGACAGGGGGATACACAGATACGCAGTATTTT. Protein: CASSLTGGYTDTQYF. Variable domain in full (rest from reference TRBV5-1 and TRBJ2-3): KAGVTQTPRYLIKTRGQQVTLSCSPISGHRSVSWYQQTPGQGLQFLFEYFSETQRNKGNFPGRFSGRQFSNSRSEMNVSTLELGDSALYLCASSLTGGYTDTQYFGPGTRLTVL.

V and J are TRBV4-2 and TRBJ2-1, with D possibly being TRBD2 (6 bases). The CDR3 is 15 amino acids. The V and J ends lost 5 bases and 5 bases respectively, with 16 bases between them. Germline CDR1 and CDR2: LGHNA and YNFKEQ. The CDR3, as DNA: TGTGCCAGCAGCAACCGGGGGTACGAAGACAATGAGCAGTTCTTC. Protein sequence: CASSNRGYEDNEQFF.

The chain joins TRBV7-8 to TRBJ2-1; tentatively, D is TRBD2 (6 bases). This CDR3 has 18 amino acids. The V gene lost 2 bases and the J gene lost 10 bases, with 27 bases spanning the gap. From germline, CDR1 is SGHVS and CDR2 FQNEAQ. The chain's CDR3 is CASSLQPKPRAAGYEQFF. DNA of the CDR3: TGTGCCAGCAGCTTACAACCGAAGCCCCGGGCTGCGGGATACGAGCAGTTCTTC.

A few counts support this clonotype. The genes are TRBV2 and TRBJ2-2, with 16 bases fitting TRBD2. CDR3 size: 17 residues. Germline trimming cut 8 bases from V and 4 bases from J; bases unmatched to any gene: 7. CDR1 SNHLY and CDR2 FYNNEI come from the germline V gene. In DNA form, the CDR3 reads TGTGCCAGCCAGGGACTAGCGGGAGGGCAAGGCACCGGGGAGCTGTTTTTT. It codes for CASQGLAGGQGTGELFF.

The J gene is TRBJ2-1, the V gene TRBV13, with 7 bases lining up with TRBD2. This CDR3 has 16 residues. The V segment lost 5 bases and the J segment 2 bases; nucleotides outside the gene matches: 9. The germline CDR1 and CDR2 sequences are PRHDT and FYEKMQ (reference sequence). The CDR3 protein is CASSPWGGGPYNEQFF. The CDR3 nucleotides are TGTGCCAGCAGCCCCTGGGGGGGGGGTCCCTACAATGAGCAGTTCTTC.

In its sample, this clonotype was seen a few times. The V and J genes are TRBV25-1 and TRBJ2-7; 13 bases are a match to TRBD2. The CDR3 extends over 20 amino acids. V lost 1 base, J lost 3 bases, and 15 bases stayed unmatched. Germline V CDR1 and CDR2: MGHDK, SYGVNS. The CDR3 DNA is TGTGCCAGCAGTGAATTCGGGACTAGCGGGACTCCACTCCCTCTCTACGAGCAGTACTTC. Translation gives CASSEFGTSGTPLPLYEQYF.